This passage covers 25 T cell receptor beta chains from one sample sequenced in a study of OX40 agonist ivuxolimab in advanced cancers. TCRdb keeps only in-frame clones here, not all; method: immunoSEQ multiplex PCR. Of tens of thousands of clones detected, around 84% appear once; the ten largest clones hold about 2%. Sequenced material: CD4+ or CD8+ T cells sorted from blood, taken in a trial of the OX40 agonist ivuxolimab. These receptor sequences come from an adult with an advanced solid tumor such as melanoma, head and neck, liver or kidney cancer.

V gene TRBV5-1 combines with J gene TRBJ2-2, with 9 bases matching TRBD1. After removal of 4 bases from V and 6 bases from J, the junction contained 10 bases not matched to a gene. CDR1 is SGHRS, CDR2 YFSETQ, per germline. CDR3 length: 16 residues. CDR3 bases: TGCGCCAGCAGCCTCGGGGACAGGGTTAAGGCCGGGGAGCTGTTTTTT. It specifies CASSLGDRVKAGELFF.

The chain employs TRBV6-5 and TRBJ1-2; TRBD1 matches 7 bases. CDR1 and CDR2 (germline): MNHEY, SVGAGI. The CDR3 loop spans 13 amino acids. Trimming at V came to 5 bases and at J to 7 bases, leaving 7 bases not matched to a gene. CDR3 DNA: TGTGCCAGCAGTCACGGGACAGCGGCTGGCTACACCTTC. This encodes CASSHGTAAGYTF.

This clone was counted a few times. One junction end disagrees with the germline gene, perhaps due to a read error. The V gene is TRBV6-4, the J gene TRBJ2-2; D is perhaps TRBD2 (6 bases). Germline V lookup: CDR1 MRHNA, CDR2 SNTAGT. The CDR3 covers 14 residues. CDR3 in DNA: TGTGCCAGCAGTTACTCCCCGGGGGCCGGGGAGCTGTTTTTT. This encodes CASSYSPGAGELFF.

The gene calls are TRBV27 and TRBJ1-3; 7 bases map to TRBD1. Germline V gene data show CDR1 as MNHEY and CDR2 as SMNVEV (reference sequence). There are 15 residues in the CDR3. The V and J ends lost 5 bases and 2 bases, in that order; junction bases with no gene match: 6. For the CDR3, the DNA is TGTGCCAGCAGTCGAGAACAGGGGCCTGGAAACACCATATATTTT. Amino acid sequence: CASSREQGPGNTIYF.

In this sample, this clone turned up a few times. This rearrangement joins TRBV19 to TRBJ2-5; 9 nucleotides line up with TRBD2. J lost 1 base, V lost 5 bases, and 2 bases had no gene match. This CDR3 is built from 14 residues. CDR1 and CDR2 from the germline V gene are LNHDA and SQIVND (reference sequence). The chain's CDR3 is CASSVTSGQETQYF. The CDR3 nucleotides are TGTGCCAGTAGTGTGACTAGCGGCCAAGAGACCCAGTACTTC.

This rearrangement joins TRBV30 to TRBJ2-1; D possibly uses TRBD1 or TRBD2 (5 bases each). Trimming shortened V by 1 base and J by 3 bases, and 7 bases separated the two germline ends. The CDR3 extends over 13 amino acids. Per germline, CDR1 GTSNPN and CDR2 SVGIG (reference sequence). The CDR3 here is CAWSGDVYNEQFF. The CDR3 coding sequence is TGTGCCTGGAGTGGGGACGTCTACAATGAGCAGTTCTTC.

A single count supports this clone. The J gene is TRBJ1-1, the V gene TRBV5-3; the D is unclear. TRBV5-3 is placed among ORFs of uncertain function. CDR3 length: 11 amino acids. Trimming cost V 3 bases and J 7 bases, with 7 bases left between them. CDR3 amino acids: CARSSRGEAFF. CDR3 coding DNA: TGTGCCAGAAGCTCCCGAGGTGAAGCTTTCTTT.

As concerns this clone: Other DNA sequences in this sample translate to the same CDR3. V is TRBV5-4 and J is TRBJ2-1, with 13 bases fitting TRBD2. V trimming: 4 bases; J trimming: 3 bases; junction bases outside the gene matches: 4. CDR1 is SGHNT, CDR2 YYREEE, per germline (reference sequence). The CDR3 loop spans 16 amino acids. CDR3 DNA: TGTGCCAGCAGCCCACGGACTAGCGGGAGCTACAATGAGCAGTTCTTC. Amino acid sequence: CASSPRTSGSYNEQFF.

In its sample, this clone was seen once. The gene calls are TRBV5-4 and TRBJ2-5; D may match TRBD1 or TRBD2 (5 bases each). The CDR3 has 13 amino acids. V was shortened by 5 bases and J by 3 bases, with 11 bases between the two germline ends. Germline V lookup: CDR1 SGHNT, CDR2 YYREEE (reference sequence). The CDR3 DNA reads as TGTGCCAGCAGACCCGGGACCGAAGAGACCCAGTACTTC. Translated: CASRPGTEETQYF.

V is TRBV18 and J is TRBJ2-2; D is tentatively TRBD1 or TRBD2 (5 bases each). Per germline, CDR1 KGHSH and CDR2 LQKENI. V lost 4 bases to trimming and J lost 6 bases, with 12 bases between them. This CDR3 has 14 amino acids. The CDR3 nucleotides read TGTGCCAGCTCACGGGACGTAACGTCCGGGGAGCTGTTTTTT. Translating gives CASSRDVTSGELFF.

V and J are TRBV30 and TRBJ1-2; D is unresolved. Trimming took off 0 bases at V and 3 bases at J, with 8 bases between the two ends. This CDR3 is 13 amino acids long. Germline lookup yields CDR1 GTSNPN and CDR2 SVGIG (reference sequence). The CDR3 reads CAWSVQTYYGYTF. In DNA form, the CDR3 reads TGTGCCTGGAGTGTACAGACTTACTATGGCTACACCTTC.

The chain is built from TRBV18 and TRBJ2-5; 12 bases map to TRBD2. The trim removed 1 base at V and 0 bases at J, leaving 6 bases unmatched. The CDR3 is made up of 18 amino acids. From germline, CDR1 is KGHSH and CDR2 LQKENI. CDR3 nucleotides: TGTGCCAGCTCACCACGACTAGCGGGAGCCTTGTACCAAGAGACCCAGTACTTC. Protein: CASSPRLAGALYQETQYF.

V and J are TRBV28 and TRBJ2-1; 7 bases are a match to TRBD2. With V trimmed by 3 bases and J by 5 bases, 13 bases remained unmatched. The CDR3 totals 17 residues. Germline CDR1 reads MDHEN; CDR2 reads SYDVKM. The CDR3 is CASSFLETRGRNNEQFF. The CDR3 region has the DNA TGTGCCAGCAGTTTCCTAGAGACCCGCGGGAGAAACAATGAGCAGTTCTTC.

The J gene is TRBJ2-7, the V gene TRBV5-1; TRBD2 agrees at 8 bases. V was clipped by 3 bases and J by 0 bases; unmatched bases: 5. This CDR3 has 15 residues. Per germline, CDR1 SGHRS and CDR2 YFSETQ. Written as DNA, the CDR3 is TGCGCCAGCAGCTCTTTAGCGGGAAGCTCCTACGAGCAGTACTTC. Translating it yields CASSSLAGSSYEQYF.

This clone was found once. V usage is TRBV28 and J usage is TRBJ2-7; 11 bases match TRBD1. CDR1 is MDHEN and CDR2 is SYDVKM in the germline V gene. The CDR3 consists of 15 residues. With 3 bases clipped from V and 3 bases from J, the junction kept 4 bases outside the gene matches. CDR3 in amino acids: CASSFTGTGGYEQYF. The CDR3 nucleotides are TGTGCCAGCAGTTTTACCGGGACAGGGGGCTACGAGCAGTACTTC.

The chain is built from TRBV27 and TRBJ2-7; the D is unclear. This CDR3 is 14 amino acids long. Germline CDR1 reads MNHEY; CDR2 reads SMNVEV (reference sequence). The V and J ends lost 2 bases and 6 bases respectively, with 14 bases between them. The CDR3 coding sequence is TGTGCCAGCAGTTTACGGCCCAGCCAGAGCGAGCAGTACTTC. Its translation is CASSLRPSQSEQYF.

The V call is TRBV29-1, the J call TRBJ2-7, with TRBD1 matching over 10 bases. V shed 4 bases, J shed 2 bases, and the junction held 5 bases outside the gene matches. This CDR3 is 14 amino acids long. Germline V CDR1 and CDR2: SQVTM, ANQGSEA. Here the CDR3 DNA reads TGCAGCGTTGTCCCGGACAGGGGGGCCTACGAGCAGTACTTC. Translation: CSVVPDRGAYEQYF.

This chain joins TRBV10-3 and TRBJ2-1; D might be TRBD1 (5 bases). In germline, CDR1 is ENHRY, CDR2 SYGVKD. Trimming took 7 bases from V and 2 from J, leaving 9 bases between them. The CDR3 length is 13 residues. For the CDR3, the DNA is TGTGCCATCACTGAACAGGCCTACAATGAGCAGTTCTTC. Translating gives CAITEQAYNEQFF.

The sample holds one count of this clone. The rearrangement links TRBV2 to TRBJ2-3, with D possibly being TRBD1 (6 bases). Germline CDR1 reads SNHLY; CDR2 reads FYNNEI. The germline V and J ends were trimmed by 6 bases and 2 bases, with 12 bases remaining between them. This CDR3 spans 14 amino acids. Here the CDR3 DNA reads TGTGCCAGCAGGGCCGGGACAAACACAGATACGCAGTATTTT. It is translated as CASRAGTNTDTQYF.

The CDR3 sequence is CAISPGLAYNEQFF. The CDR3 coding sequence is TGTGCCATCAGCCCGGGACTAGCTTACAATGAGCAGTTCTTC. The genes are TRBV10-3 and TRBJ2-1, with 9 nucleotides matching TRBD2. The CDR3 extends over 14 amino acids. From germline, CDR1 is ENHRY and CDR2 SYGVKD. Trimming at V came to 6 bases and at J to 4 bases, leaving 4 bases not matched to a gene.

The chain joins TRBV10-2 to TRBJ1-2; D may be TRBD1 (6 bases). This CDR3 has 12 amino acids. V was pared by 7 bases and J by 8 bases, with 14 bases between. Germline V gene data show CDR1 as WSHSY and CDR2 as SAAADI. This CDR3 reads CASMRQGYGYTF. DNA of the CDR3: TGCGCCAGCATGAGGCAGGGGTACGGCTACACCTTC.

This clone has just one count. The chain carries TRBV5-1 and TRBJ2-5, with 14 bases lining up with TRBD2. Germline CDR1 is SGHRS and CDR2 is YFSETQ. Unmatched junction bases numbered 8, after V lost 0 bases and J lost 4 bases. The CDR3 has 18 amino acids. The CDR3 DNA follows: TGCGCCAGCAGCTTGGGCCGACTAGCGGGAGGGCGGGGAGAGACCCAGTACTTC. It translates to CASSLGRLAGGRGETQYF. The complete variable domain, with remaining parts taken from reference TRBV5-1 and TRBJ2-5, reads KAGVTQTPRYLIKTRGQQVTLSCSPISGHRSVSWYQQTPGQGLQFLFEYFSETQRNKGNFPGRFSGRQFSNSRSEMNVSTLELGDSALYLCASSLGRLAGGRGETQYFGPGTRLLVL.

This clone was counted a few times. The chain combines TRBV20-1 with TRBJ1-1; D not resolved. Per germline, CDR1 DFQATT and CDR2 SNEGSKA (reference sequence). This CDR3 spans 11 amino acids. V lost 5 bases, J lost 1 base, and 5 bases lay in between. CDR3 DNA sequence: TGCAGTGCTGGCGGGAACACTGAAGCTTTCTTT. This translates into CSAGGNTEAFF.

This chain connects TRBV19 to TRBJ2-2; no firm D call. V was trimmed by 1 base and J by 2 bases, leaving 8 bases between them. Germline V gene sequence: CDR1 LNHDA, CDR2 SQIVND (reference sequence). The CDR3 extends over 15 amino acids. This chain's CDR3 is CASSIVPGNTGELFF. CDR3 nucleotides: TGTGCCAGTAGTATAGTACCCGGAAACACCGGGGAGCTGTTTTTT.

This chain connects TRBV9 to TRBJ2-3; a weak D match, TRBD1 (6 bases). Trimming stripped 3 bases from V and 2 bases from J, with 13 bases between. The length of the CDR3 is 15 residues. Germline CDR1 reads SGDLS; CDR2 reads YYNGEE. In DNA, the CDR3 is TGTGCCAGCAGCGCGACAGGACAGATCACAGATACGCAGTATTTT. It is translated as CASSATGQITDTQYF.